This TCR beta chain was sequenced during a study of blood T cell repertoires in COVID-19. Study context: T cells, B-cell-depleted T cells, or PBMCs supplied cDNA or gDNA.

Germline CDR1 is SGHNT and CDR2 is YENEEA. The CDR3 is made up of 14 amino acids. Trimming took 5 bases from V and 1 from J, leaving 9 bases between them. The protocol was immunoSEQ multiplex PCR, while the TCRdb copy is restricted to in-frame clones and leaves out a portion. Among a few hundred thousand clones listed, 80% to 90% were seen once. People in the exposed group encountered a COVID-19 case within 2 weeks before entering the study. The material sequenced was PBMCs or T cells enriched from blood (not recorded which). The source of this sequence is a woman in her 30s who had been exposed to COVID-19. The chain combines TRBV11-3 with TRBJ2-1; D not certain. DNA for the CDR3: TGTGCCAGCAGCCACGGGTATTCCTACAATGAGCAGTTCTTC. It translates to CASSHGYSYNEQFF.